What follows are 17 T cell receptor beta chains derived from one specimen sequenced in a study of blood T cell repertoires in COVID-19. Here immunoSEQ multiplex PCR was the method, and the copy in TCRdb shows in-frame clones only, minus some. The sample lists fewer than 350,000 clones; around 85% were seen once. Material: peripheral blood. These receptors originate from a woman aged 50 to 65 with active or convalescent COVID-19.

For this clone: Sequence at one end of the junction differs from germline and may be a read error. The J gene is TRBJ2-3, the V gene TRBV10-3, with 11 bases aligning to TRBD2. Germline loops: CDR1 ENHRY, CDR2 SYGVKD. This CDR3 spans 13 amino acids. The CDR3 here is CGIGTSGTDTQYF. CDR3 bases: TGTGGCATCGGGACTAGCGGTACAGATACGCAGTATTTT.

Note on this clone: Other DNA sequences from this sample encode an identical CDR3 as well. CDR3 sequence reads: CASSVGDRMNTEAFF. The CDR3, as DNA: TGTGCCAGCAGCGTGGGGGACAGAATGAACACTGAAGCTTTCTTT. V is TRBV9 and J is TRBJ1-1; 7 bases line up with TRBD1. V was clipped by 2 bases and J by 0 bases; unmatched bases: 4. Germline loops: CDR1 SGDLS, CDR2 YYNGEE. The CDR3 has 15 residues.

The chain joins TRBV30 to TRBJ2-1; 11 bases fit TRBD2. V was clipped by 5 bases and J by 9 bases; unmatched bases: 9. The V gene's germline CDR1 is GTSNPN and CDR2 SVGIG (reference sequence). CDR3 size: 14 residues. The CDR3 sequence is CAWCGSGRALEQFF. In DNA, the CDR3 is TGTGCCTGGTGTGGTAGCGGGAGGGCCCTTGAGCAGTTCTTC.

Here the CDR3 DNA reads TGCAGCGTTAGACGAGTGGGGACAGGGGGTTCTGGAAACACCATATATTTT. It translates to CSVRRVGTGGSGNTIYF. This chain joins TRBV29-1 and TRBJ1-3, with 11 positions matching TRBD1. The CDR3 sequence is 17 residues long. The V gene's germline CDR1 is SQVTM and CDR2 ANQGSEA. V shed 5 bases, J shed 1 base, and the junction held 10 bases outside the gene matches.

The J gene is TRBJ1-5, the V gene TRBV28; 8 nucleotides match TRBD1. CDR3 length equals 16 residues. V lost 5 bases and J lost 0; bases outside the gene matches: 6. The germline V gene has CDR1 MDHEN and CDR2 SYDVKM. CDR3 amino acids: CASSAGTGDSNQPQHF. Here the CDR3 DNA reads TGTGCCAGCAGTGCGGGGACAGGAGATAGCAATCAGCCCCAGCATTTT.

In this sample, this clone turned up once. The rearrangement uses TRBV7-9 and TRBJ1-2, with a weak D call TRBD1 (5 bases). Trimming shortened V by 3 bases and J by 6 bases, and 17 bases separated the two germline ends. The CDR3 sequence is 15 residues long. Per germline, CDR1 SEHNR and CDR2 FQNEAQ (reference sequence). The CDR3 DNA follows: TGTGCCAGCAGCTTCTCCCCGTGGGGCCCGGATGGCTACACCTTC. The encoded protein is CASSFSPWGPDGYTF.

This clone was detected ten times or more. V and J are TRBV5-6 and TRBJ1-2; TRBD1 matches 8 bases. CDR3 size: 14 residues. With V trimmed by 8 bases and J by 4 bases, 10 bases remained unmatched. Germline lookup yields CDR1 SGHDT and CDR2 YYEEEE. The CDR3 sequence is CARPIKTGVYGYTF. DNA for the CDR3: TGTGCCAGACCTATAAAGACAGGGGTCTATGGCTACACCTTC.

The rearrangement joins TRBV9 to TRBJ2-3, with 7 nucleotides matching TRBD2. The CDR3 runs 16 residues. CDR1 is SGDLS and CDR2 is YYNGEE in the germline V gene. V lost 0 bases, J lost 0 bases, and 4 bases stayed unmatched. For the CDR3, the DNA is TGTGCCAGCAGCGTAGGCGCTAGCGGTAGCACAGATACGCAGTATTTT. This sequence encodes CASSVGASGSTDTQYF.

V and J are TRBV7-2 and TRBJ2-5; 11 positions match TRBD2. V was pared by 4 bases and J by 4 bases, with 8 bases of the junction left unmatched. The CDR3 runs 16 residues. Germline loops: CDR1 SGHTA, CDR2 FQGNSA. CDR3 residues: CASSWLPGTSGETQYF. CDR3 nucleotide sequence: TGTGCCAGCAGCTGGCTTCCCGGGACTAGCGGAGAGACCCAGTACTTC.

The CDR3 DNA follows: TGTGCCAGCTCCGAAGCGGGCAGGGAACACACTGAAGCTTTCTTT. Protein sequence: CASSEAGREHTEAFF. The V gene is TRBV6-6, the J gene TRBJ1-1, with D possibly being TRBD1 (5 bases). The CDR3 has 15 residues. In germline, CDR1 is MNHNY, CDR2 SVGAGI (reference sequence). Between the trimmed V and J ends, which lost 8 bases and 3 bases, there was a span of 19 bases.

The chain carries TRBV11-2 and TRBJ2-3; a possible D gene is TRBD2 (6 bases). Germline lookup yields CDR1 SGHAT and CDR2 FQNNGV. The germline V and J ends were trimmed by 4 bases and 8 bases, with 25 bases remaining between them. This CDR3 comprises 17 residues. Here the CDR3 DNA reads TGTGCCAGCAGCTCGGGACTTACCCTCCTCTCCCCACTTACGCAGTATTTT. Protein product: CASSSGLTLLSPLTQYF.

The V and J genes are TRBV28 and TRBJ1-5; perhaps TRBD1 as D (6 bases). CDR3 length: 15 residues. Germline V gene data show CDR1 as MDHEN and CDR2 as SYDVKM. V lost 4 bases, J lost 2 bases, and 12 bases lay in between. The CDR3 DNA follows: TGTGCCAGCAGTTCGCAGGGGCACGGCAATCAGCCCCAGCATTTT. Translation gives CASSSQGHGNQPQHF. The complete variable domain, with remaining parts taken from reference TRBV28 and TRBJ1-5, reads DVKVTQSSRYLVKRTGEKVFLECVQDMDHENMFWYRQDPGLGLRLIYFSYDVKMKEKGDIPEGYSVSREKKERFSLILESASTNQTSMYLCASSSQGHGNQPQHFGDGTRLSIL.

This clone was detected a few times. The rearrangement uses TRBV4-1 and TRBJ2-4; D remains unclear. CDR1 is MGHRA and CDR2 is YSYEKL in the germline V gene. There are 16 residues in the CDR3. The V gene lost 0 bases and the J gene lost 0 bases, with 9 bases spanning the gap. CDR3 residues: CASSQEVLLAKNIQYF. The DNA for the CDR3 is TGCGCCAGCAGCCAAGAAGTCTTACTAGCCAAAAACATTCAGTACTTC.

Here the CDR3 DNA reads TGTGCCATCAGTGAGACACCGGACTCCAGCTACACCTTC. Its translation is CAISETPDSSYTF. The gene calls are TRBV10-3 and TRBJ1-2; D not resolved. CDR3 length: 13 residues. The V and J ends lost 2 bases and 9 bases respectively, with 13 bases between them. CDR1 is ENHRY, CDR2 SYGVKD, per germline.

This sequence joins TRBV10-3 and TRBJ1-2; unclear D gene. Trimming removed 2 bases at V and 8 bases at J, with 12 bases between. This CDR3 comprises 13 residues. Looked up from germline, CDR1 is ENHRY and CDR2 is SYGVKD. DNA for the CDR3: TGTGCCATCAGTGAGGACGGGGAAATAGGCTACACCTTC. Protein product: CAISEDGEIGYTF.

This chain connects TRBV5-4 to TRBJ1-1, with a tentative D call TRBD1 (6 bases). Per germline, CDR1 SGHNT and CDR2 YYREEE (reference sequence). The CDR3 sequence is 16 residues long. V was clipped by 4 bases and J by 8 bases, with 24 bases between them. The CDR3 loop reads CASSGDGRGYAIEAFF. Written as DNA, the CDR3 is TGTGCCAGCAGCGGGGACGGCAGGGGATATGCCATAGAAGCTTTCTTT.

The chain is built from TRBV4-2 and TRBJ2-1; 9 positions match TRBD2. J lost 10 bases, V lost 0 bases, and 19 bases had no gene match. The germline gives CDR1 LGHNA, CDR2 YNFKEQ. CDR3 length: 19 amino acids. CDR3 in DNA: TGTGCCAGCAGCCAAGATACGACTCGAGCGGGAGGTAGTGTATTCGAGCAGTTCTTC. Protein product: CASSQDTTRAGGSVFEQFF.